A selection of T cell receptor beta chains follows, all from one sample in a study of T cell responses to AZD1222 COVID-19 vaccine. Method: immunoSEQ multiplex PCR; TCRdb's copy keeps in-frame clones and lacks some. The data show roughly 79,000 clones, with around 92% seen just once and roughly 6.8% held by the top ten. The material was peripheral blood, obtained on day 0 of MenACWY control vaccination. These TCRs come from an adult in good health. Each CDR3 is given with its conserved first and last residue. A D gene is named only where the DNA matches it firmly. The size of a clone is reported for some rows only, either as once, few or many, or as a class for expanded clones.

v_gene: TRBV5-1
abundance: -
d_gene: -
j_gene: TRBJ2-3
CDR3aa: CASSLARGSSTDTQYF
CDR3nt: TGCGCCAGCAGCTTGGCCAGGGGCAGTAGCACAGATACGCAGTATTTT

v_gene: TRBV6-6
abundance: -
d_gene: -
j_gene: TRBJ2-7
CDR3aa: CASSPGLLNHYYEQYF
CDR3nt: TGTGCCAGCAGCCCGGGACTCCTAAACCATTACTACGAGCAGTACTTC

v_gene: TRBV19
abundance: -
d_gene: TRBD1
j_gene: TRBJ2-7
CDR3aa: CASSIGTGYSYEQYF
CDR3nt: TGTGCCAGTAGTATCGGGACAGGGTACTCCTACGAGCAGTACTTC

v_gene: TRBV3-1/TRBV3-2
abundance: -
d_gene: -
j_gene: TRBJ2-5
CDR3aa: CASSQDKTGLGETQYF
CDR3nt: TGTGCCAGCAGCCAAGATAAAACAGGATTAGGAGAGACCCAGTACTTC

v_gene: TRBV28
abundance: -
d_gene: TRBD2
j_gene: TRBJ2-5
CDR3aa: CASSFVGLARETQYF
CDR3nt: TGTGCCAGCAGTTTCGTCGGACTAGCCCGGGAGACCCAGTACTTC

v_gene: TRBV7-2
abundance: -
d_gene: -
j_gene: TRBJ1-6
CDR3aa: CASSLAGTPNNSPLHF
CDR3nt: TGTGCCAGCAGCTTAGCTGGGACACCGAATAATTCACCCCTCCACTTT

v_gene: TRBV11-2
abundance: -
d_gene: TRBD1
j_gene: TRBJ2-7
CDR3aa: CASSPPGQVPSYEQYF
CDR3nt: TGTGCCAGCAGCCCCCCCGGACAGGTGCCCTCCTACGAGCAGTACTTC

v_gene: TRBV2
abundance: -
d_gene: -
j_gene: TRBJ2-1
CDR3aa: CASSGDNYNEQFF
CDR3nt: TGTGCCAGCAGTGGCGATAATTACAATGAGCAGTTCTTC

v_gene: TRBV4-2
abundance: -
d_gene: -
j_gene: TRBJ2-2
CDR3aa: CASSQDGEPNTGELFF
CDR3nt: TGTGCCAGCAGCCAAGATGGGGAACCGAACACCGGGGAGCTGTTTTTT

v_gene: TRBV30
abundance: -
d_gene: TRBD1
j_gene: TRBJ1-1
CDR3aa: CAWSFRQGVGEAFF
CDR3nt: TGTGCCTGGAGTTTTAGACAGGGGGTTGGTGAAGCTTTCTTT

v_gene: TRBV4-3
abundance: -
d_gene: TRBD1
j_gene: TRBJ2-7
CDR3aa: CASSQAQGAYEQYF
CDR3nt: TGCGCCAGCAGCCAAGCACAGGGGGCATACGAGCAGTACTTC

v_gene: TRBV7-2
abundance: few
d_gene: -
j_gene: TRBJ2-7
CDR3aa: CASSFSRNEQYF
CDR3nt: TGTGCCAGCAGCTTTTCACGGAACGAGCAGTACTTC

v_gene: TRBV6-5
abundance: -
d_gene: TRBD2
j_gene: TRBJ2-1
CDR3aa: CASSYVIAGGIDEQFF
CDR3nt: TGTGCCAGCAGTTACGTAATAGCGGGAGGTATTGATGAGCAGTTCTTC

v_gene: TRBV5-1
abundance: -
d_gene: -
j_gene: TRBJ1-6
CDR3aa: CASSPSLSYNSPLHF
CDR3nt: TGCGCCAGCAGCCCGTCACTTTCCTATAATTCACCCCTCCACTTT

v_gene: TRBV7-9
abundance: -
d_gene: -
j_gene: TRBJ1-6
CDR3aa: CASTLSGGNSPLHF
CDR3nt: TGTGCCAGCACCCTTTCGGGGGGGAATTCACCCCTCCACTTT

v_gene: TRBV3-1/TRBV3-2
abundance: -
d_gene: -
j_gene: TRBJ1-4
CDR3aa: CASSQAAVPGEKLFF
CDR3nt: TGTGCCAGCAGCCAAGCCGCGGTCCCCGGGGAAAAACTGTTTTTT

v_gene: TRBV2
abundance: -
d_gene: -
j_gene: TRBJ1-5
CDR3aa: CASTGEYNQPQHF
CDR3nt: TGTGCCAGCACTGGGGAATACAATCAGCCCCAGCATTTT

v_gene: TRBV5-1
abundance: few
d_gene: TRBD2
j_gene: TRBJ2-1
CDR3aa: CASRGLTSGRGMDEQFF
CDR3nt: TGCGCCAGCAGGGGTCTGACTAGCGGGAGAGGGATGGATGAGCAGTTCTTC

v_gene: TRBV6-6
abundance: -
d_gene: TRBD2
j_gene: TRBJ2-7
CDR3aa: CASSPTSGFSYEQYF
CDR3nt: TGTGCCAGTTCGCCGACTAGCGGGTTCTCCTACGAGCAGTACTTC

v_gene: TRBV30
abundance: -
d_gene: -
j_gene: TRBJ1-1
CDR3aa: CAWSVWAGRTEAFF
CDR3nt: TGTGCCTGGAGTGTATGGGCGGGACGCACTGAAGCTTTCTTT

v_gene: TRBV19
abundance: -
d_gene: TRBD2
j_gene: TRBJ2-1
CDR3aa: CASSALAGDTNNEQFF
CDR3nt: TGTGCCAGTAGTGCCTTAGCGGGGGATACAAACAATGAGCAGTTCTTC

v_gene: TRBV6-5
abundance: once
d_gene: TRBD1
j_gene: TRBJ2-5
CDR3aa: CASSPTGTGGETQYF
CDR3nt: TGTGCCAGCAGCCCCACCGGGACAGGGGGGGAGACCCAGTACTTC

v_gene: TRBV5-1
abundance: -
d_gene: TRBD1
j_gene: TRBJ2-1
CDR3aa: CASSLVQGEQFF
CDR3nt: TGCGCCAGCAGCTTGGTACAGGGGGAGCAGTTCTTC

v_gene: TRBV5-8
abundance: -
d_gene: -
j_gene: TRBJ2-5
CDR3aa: CASSLALGVGETQYF
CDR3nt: TGTGCCAGCAGCTTGGCCTTGGGTGTCGGGGAGACCCAGTACTTC